Shown below are 13 T cell receptor beta chains from a single sample sequenced in a study of cytomegalovirus exposure and HLA in healthy donors (dated 2017 in TCRdb). Library generation was performed with the immunoSEQ multiplex PCR assay. The multiplex PCR relied on a mix of 60 forward primers for TCR Vbeta segments and 13 reverse primers for TCR Jbeta segments. This is the immuneACCESS table as TCRdb keeps it, with only in-frame sequences that have V and J called. A part of the clones is gone; compared with another copy, unresolved V genes explain less than half, and the rest is unexplained. The sample contains under 200,000 clones, 77% of them found a single time. The leading ten clones occupy under 1.5% of the sample. The sample consisted of PBMCs. The origin of the receptors is a woman in her thirties in good health and CMV-seronegative.

The chain is built from TRBV7-8 and TRBJ1-2, with D perhaps TRBD1 (5 bases). V was pared by 1 base and J by 2 bases, with 20 bases between. This CDR3 is built from 18 residues. Germline loops: CDR1 SGHVS, CDR2 FQNEAQ. The CDR3 DNA is TGTGCCAGCAGCTTAGTCTGGCGGGGGAGACAGAGGAACTATGGCTACACCTTC. It yields the protein CASSLVWRGRQRNYGYTF.

This clone has just a few counts. This chain links TRBV6-7 with TRBJ2-7, with 7 positions matching TRBD2. TRBV6-7 is an ORF, with its function uncertain. This CDR3 spans 15 amino acids. V lost 7 bases and J lost 3; bases outside the gene matches: 12. The CDR3 spells CASTPPGGWIYEQYF. CDR3 coding DNA: TGTGCCAGCACCCCCCCGGGGGGTTGGATCTACGAGCAGTACTTC.

This clone was seen more than once but under ten times. This sequence joins TRBV10-3 and TRBJ1-5, with D uncertain. Trimming left V 10 bases short and J 3 bases short, with 10 bases between. This CDR3 is built from 12 residues. Germline V gene sequence: CDR1 ENHRY, CDR2 SYGVKD. The CDR3 DNA follows: TGTGCCACTCAGGCATCCAATCAGCCCCAGCATTTT. Translation gives CATQASNQPQHF.

The chain is built from TRBV19 and TRBJ2-5; 9 bases are a match to TRBD2. J was trimmed by 5 bases and V by 5 bases; bases with no gene match: 9. CDR1 LNHDA and CDR2 SQIVND come from the germline V gene (reference sequence). The CDR3 consists of 15 residues. For the CDR3, the DNA is TGTGCCAGTAGTGACTATGCGGGGGGGCGGGAGACCCAGTACTTC. It translates to CASSDYAGGRETQYF.

This clone was detected only a few times. This chain connects TRBV7-3 to TRBJ2-1; weak D call: TRBD1 (7 bases). Germline values: CDR1 SGHTA, CDR2 FQGTGA. Trimming removed 5 bases from V and 3 bases from J, with 14 bases in between. This CDR3 is 15 amino acids long. CDR3 DNA sequence: TGTGCCAGCAGCCCAGGGGGGACTGGCTACAATGAGCAGTTCTTC. Translated, it gives CASSPGGTGYNEQFF.

J is TRBJ1-5 and V is TRBV5-5; a weak D match, TRBD1 (5 bases). Trimming stripped 3 bases from V and 4 bases from J, with 17 bases between. Looked up from germline, CDR1 is SGHKS and CDR2 is YYEKEE (reference sequence). This CDR3 contains 16 residues. This CDR3 reads CASSYSEGAGNQPQHF. As DNA, the CDR3 is TGTGCCAGCAGCTATTCCGAAGGGGCTGGGAATCAGCCCCAGCATTTT.

The V call is TRBV13, the J call TRBJ2-5, with 12 bases identical to TRBD2. J was trimmed by 3 bases and V by 5 bases; bases with no gene match: 4. The CDR3 sequence is 15 residues long. Germline lookup yields CDR1 PRHDT and CDR2 FYEKMQ (reference sequence). The CDR3 sequence is CASSVTSGGKETQYF. The CDR3 nucleotides read TGTGCCAGCAGCGTTACTAGCGGGGGGAAAGAGACCCAGTACTTC.

The chain is built from TRBV6-5 and TRBJ2-5, with a weak D call TRBD2 (6 bases). This CDR3 comprises 14 residues. V lost 5 bases and J 1 base, leaving 11 bases between the germline ends. Germline assignment: CDR1 MNHEY and CDR2 SVGAGI. CDR3 sequence reads: CASSPWGGQETQYF. The CDR3 DNA sequence: TGTGCCAGCAGTCCCTGGGGAGGCCAAGAGACCCAGTACTTC.

This clone was found a few times. The chain carries TRBV28 and TRBJ2-7, with TRBD1 matching over 10 bases. With 4 bases clipped from V and 6 bases from J, the junction kept 12 bases outside the gene matches. This CDR3 contains 16 residues. Germline CDR1 reads MDHEN; CDR2 reads SYDVKM. This CDR3 reads CASSSFPGQGPFEQYF. In nucleotides, the CDR3 is TGTGCCAGCAGTTCCTTCCCGGGACAGGGGCCCTTCGAGCAGTACTTC. Supplemented by reference TRBV28 and TRBJ2-7, the full variable domain reads DVKVTQSSRYLVKRTGEKVFLECVQDMDHENMFWYRQDPGLGLRLIYFSYDVKMKEKGDIPEGYSVSREKKERFSLILESASTNQTSMYLCASSSFPGQGPFEQYFGPGTRLTVT.

V gene TRBV5-1 combines with J gene TRBJ2-7; D may be TRBD2 (5 bases). The V gene lost 4 bases and the J gene lost 3 bases, with 17 bases spanning the gap. There are 15 residues in the CDR3. Germline values: CDR1 SGHRS, CDR2 YFSETQ. The CDR3 nucleotides read TGCGCCAGCAGCCGGGGTGGCAGAGGATTCTACGAGCAGTACTTC. This gives the protein CASSRGGRGFYEQYF.

The rearrangement links TRBV25-1 to TRBJ2-3; D not certain. Germline V CDR1 and CDR2: MGHDK, SYGVNS. V was cut by 5 bases and J by 1 base, with 10 bases left in between. The CDR3 sequence is 14 residues long. The CDR3 region is CASSPSRGTDTQYF. In nucleotides, the CDR3 is TGTGCCAGCAGTCCCTCCCGGGGCACAGATACGCAGTATTTT.

J is TRBJ1-3 and V is TRBV18, with D possibly being TRBD1 (6 bases). The CDR3 is made up of 16 amino acids. V lost 5 bases and J 4 bases, leaving 18 bases between the germline ends. Looked up from germline, CDR1 is KGHSH and CDR2 is LQKENI. This CDR3 reads CASSMTGRMGGNTIYF. The CDR3 DNA is TGTGCCAGCTCAATGACAGGCCGCATGGGGGGAAACACCATATATTTT. Full variable domain (rest looked up from reference TRBV18 and TRBJ1-3): NAGVMQNPRHLVRRRGQEARLRCSPMKGHSHVYWYRQLPEEGLKFMVYLQKENIIDESGMPKERFSAEFPKEGPSILRIQQVVRGDSAAYFCASSMTGRMGGNTIYFGEGSWLTVV.

The genes are TRBV5-4 and TRBJ1-1, with 8 bases lining up with TRBD1. In germline, CDR1 is SGHNT, CDR2 YYREEE (reference sequence). This CDR3 comprises 14 residues. The V segment lost 4 bases and the J segment 10 bases; nucleotides outside the gene matches: 12. This CDR3 is CASSSRDRPPGAFF. The CDR3 region has the DNA TGTGCCAGCAGCAGCCGGGACAGGCCCCCCGGAGCTTTCTTT. The whole variable domain, remainder taken from reference TRBV5-4 and TRBJ1-1, is ETGVTQSPTHLIKTRGQQVTLRCSSQSGHNTVSWYQQALGQGPQFIFQYYREEENGRGNFPPRFSGLQFPNYSSELNVNALELDDSALYLCASSSRDRPPGAFFGQGTRLTVV.